This is a list of T cell receptor beta chains from one sample in a study of graft-versus-host responses after intestinal transplantation. Clones were sequenced by immunoSEQ multiplex PCR, and TCRdb holds only the in-frame ones, with some missing. Of about 63,000 clones in the sample, roughly 90% are singletons; the top ten hold roughly 1.7%. The specimen comprised ileum tissue, sampled less than 400 days after transplant. These receptors were obtained from a human patient who received an intestinal transplant, so some T cells may come from the graft donor. Both conserved end residues are part of each CDR3. Fields, in order: V gene, clone size, D gene, J gene, CDR3 DNA, CDR3 protein. A D gene is named only where the DNA matches it firmly. Clone size is given for some rows only: seen once, a few or many times, or a class if the clone is expanded.

>TRBV4-1|-|-|TRBJ2-5
TGCGCCAGCAGCCAGGCCCTGGGAGAGACCCAGTACTTC
CASSQALGETQYF
>TRBV7-6|-|-|TRBJ2-3
TGTGCCAGCAGCTTAGAGGGGGTCATCGCCCTCACAGATACGCAGTATTTT
CASSLEGVIALTDTQYF
>TRBV9|-|TRBD2|TRBJ2-7
TGTGCCAGCGGGAAAGGGGAGGGGAGCTCCTACGAGCAGTACTTC
CASGKGEGSSYEQYF
>TRBV10-3|-|TRBD1|TRBJ1-1
TGTGCCATCAGCACCCTGCCGGGACAGATGAACACTGAAGCTTTCTTT
CAISTLPGQMNTEAFF
>TRBV4-2|-|-|TRBJ2-1
TGTGCCAGCAGCCAAGATGGATGGGGGTACAATGAGCAGTTCTTC
CASSQDGWGYNEQFF
>TRBV21-1|-|-|TRBJ2-2
TGTGCCAGCAGCAAAGTAAGAAGGGAGACAGGGGATTTTACCGGGGAGCTGTTTTTT
CASSKVRRETGDFTGELFF
>TRBV16|-|TRBD2|TRBJ2-7
TGTGCCAGCAACAAACTAGCGGGAGCCTACGAGCAGTACTTC
CASNKLAGAYEQYF
>TRBV5-1|-|-|TRBJ2-7
TGCGCCAGCAGCTTGGCAACCGGACGCTACGAAAGCTACGAGCAGTACTTC
CASSLATGRYESYEQYF
>TRBV7-9|-|-|TRBJ2-7
TGTGCCAGCAGCTTAGACAGCTCCTACGAGCAGTACTTC
CASSLDSSYEQYF
>TRBV5-5|-|-|TRBJ2-7
TGTGCCAGCAGCCCACCTTTGGGGGCCCACGAGCAGTACTTC
CASSPPLGAHEQYF
>TRBV4-1|-|TRBD2|TRBJ2-3
TGCGCCAGCAGCTTACGGGGACTAGCGGGAGGGCGAGGCACAGATACGCAGTATTTT
CASSLRGLAGGRGTDTQYF
>TRBV9|-|-|TRBJ2-2
TGTGCCAGCAGCGTAGGTCCCGGGGAGCTGTTTTTT
CASSVGPGELFF
>TRBV4-1|-|-|TRBJ1-1
TGCGCCAGCAGCCAAGGTAGCTTTTGGGGCGGGGGAACTGAAGCTTTCTTT
CASSQGSFWGGGTEAFF
>TRBV21-1|-|-|TRBJ2-3
TGTGCCAGCAGCAAAACGAACAGGGCTCCGACGGGAGTGGCAGATACGCAGTATTTT
CASSKTNRAPTGVADTQYF
>TRBV11-2|few|-|TRBJ1-5
TGTGCCAGCAGCTTAGATATGGGGACCGATCAGCCCCAGCATTTT
CASSLDMGTDQPQHF
>TRBV11-3|-|TRBD2|TRBJ2-1
TGTGCCAGCAGCTTCGGGACATCTGGACTAGCGGGCGTCAATGAGCAGTTCTTC
CASSFGTSGLAGVNEQFF
>TRBV27|-|-|TRBJ2-5
TGTGCCAGCAGTTTGATGATGGGGAAGACCCAGTACTTC
CASSLMMGKTQYF
>TRBV18|-|TRBD1|TRBJ1-1
TGTGCCAGCTCACCTACCCGGGACAGCGGGACTGAAGCTTTCTTT
CASSPTRDSGTEAFF
>TRBV5-1|-|-|TRBJ1-1
TGCGCCAGCGGATCCCGCGTCACTGAAGCTTTCTTT
CASGSRVTEAFF
>TRBV15|-|-|TRBJ1-3
TGTGCCACCAGCAGCTACAGGTCACCTGGAAACACCATATATTTT
CATSSYRSPGNTIYF
>TRBV21-1|-|-|TRBJ2-7
TGTGCCAGCAGCAAGCGGGACGGCTCCTACGAGCAGTACTTC
CASSKRDGSYEQYF
>TRBV10-2|-|TRBD1|TRBJ2-7
TGCGCCAGCAGTGACAGGGGGATGGCCTACGAGCAGTACTTC
CASSDRGMAYEQYF
>TRBV9|-|-|TRBJ2-6
TGTGCCAGCAGACCCTTCTCTGGGGCCAACGTCCTGACTTTC
CASRPFSGANVLTF
>TRBV11-3|-|TRBD1|TRBJ2-7
TGTGCCAGCATAGAGTCTTACACGGGACAGGGCTATTACGAGCAGTACTTC
CASIESYTGQGYYEQYF
>TRBV7-7|-|-|TRBJ1-5
TGTGCTAGCAGCTCAGACAGGAATCAGCCCCAGCATTTT
CASSSDRNQPQHF
>TRBV6-1|-|-|TRBJ2-1
TGTGCCAGCAGTGAAGCCCGTAACGTAAGGGGCAATGAGCAGTTCTTC
CASSEARNVRGNEQFF
>TRBV29-1|-|-|TRBJ2-3
TGCAGCGTGAGGTCTACCACAGATACGCAGTATTTT
CSVRSTTDTQYF